The rows below give T cell receptor beta chains drawn from one sample of a study of T-cell memory formation after mild COVID-19. MiXCR, applied by TCRdb to the 5' RACE reads, yields one record per CDR3 protein. Of approximately 150,000 distinct CDR3 sequences in the sample, 6% to 7% were seen once. Sequenced input: PBMCs or a T cell subset sorted from them (not recorded which). These receptors were collected from an adult woman who had mild COVID-19 (a few samples of this study predate the infection). Cell type and time point are not known. CDR3s include the opening cysteine and the closing phenylalanine or tryptophan. Each record gives: clone size, J gene, D gene, V gene, CDR3 DNA, CDR3 protein. The D gene is left open where the match is weak. A clone size is listed for some rows: how often the clone was seen (once, few, many), or a class if it is expanded.

>once|TRBJ2-2|.|TRBV7-2
TGTGCCAGCAGCTTATTCCAAGGGGGGACCGGGGAGCTGTTTTTT
CASSLFQGGTGELFF
>few|TRBJ2-7|.|TRBV6-1
TGTGCCAGCAGTGATAGAACAGTAGGAGGATACGAGCAGTACTTC
CASSDRTVGGYEQYF
>many|TRBJ2-6|TRBD2|TRBV5-1
TGCGCCAGCAGCCAGTCGGGGGGGAGCGGGGCCAACGTCCTGACTTTC
CASSQSGGSGANVLTF
>many|TRBJ2-7|.|TRBV7-9
TGTGCCAGCAGCTTAGGAGACGGATCCTACGAGCAGTACTTC
CASSLGDGSYEQYF
>many|TRBJ2-3|.|TRBV7-2
TGTGCCAGCAGCTCATGGTCCGGTATTGTGGATACGCAGTATTTT
CASSSWSGIVDTQYF
>.|TRBJ2-7|.|TRBV20-1
TGCAGTGCTAGAGATCATGGCGAGCAGTACTTC
CSARDHGEQYF
>few|TRBJ1-2|.|TRBV20-1
TGCAGTGCAGCAGAACGCTATGGCTACACCTTC
CSAAERYGYTF
>few|TRBJ1-2|TRBD1|TRBV20-1
TGCAGTGCGACCGGACAGGGACAGGGTACCTATGGCTACACCTTC
CSATGQGQGTYGYTF
>.|TRBJ2-3|.|TRBV30
TGTGCCTGGAGGACCCTAGGGGCCACAGATACGCAGTATTTT
CAWRTLGATDTQYF
>.|TRBJ2-7|TRBD1|TRBV10-3
TGTGCCATCAGTGAGCCGGGACAGGGGGACTACGAGCAGTACTTC
CAISEPGQGDYEQYF
>many|TRBJ2-7|TRBD2|TRBV20-1
TGCAGTGCTAGAGATGGACTAGGGTACGAGCAGTACTTC
CSARDGLGYEQYF
>many|TRBJ1-2|TRBD1|TRBV5-1
TGCGCCAGCAGCAGCGGGACAGCAGCTAACTATGGCTACACCTTC
CASSSGTAANYGYTF
>many|TRBJ2-7|.|TRBV5-1
TGCGCCAGCAGCTTGGACACGCTCGTAAACGAGCAGTACTTC
CASSLDTLVNEQYF
>.|TRBJ1-2|.|TRBV5-1
TGCGCCAGCAGTACAGAATTGGGGTATGGCTACACCTTC
CASSTELGYGYTF
>.|TRBJ2-7|TRBD1|TRBV12-3/TRBV12-4
TGTGCCAGCAGAACCGGGACAGGGGGCTACGAGCAGTACTTC
CASRTGTGGYEQYF
>many|TRBJ2-1|.|TRBV5-6
TGTGCCAGCAGCTTGGGGGGGGGCGGCAGGGATCCGTTCTTC
CASSLGGGGRDPFF
>many|TRBJ1-2|.|TRBV12-3/TRBV12-4
TGTGCCAGCAGCCGTGGTGGGGTTAGTTTCGGTGGCTACACCTTC
CASSRGGVSFGGYTF
>many|TRBJ1-2|.|TRBV20-1
TGCAGTGCTGGGCTGGGCCGAGGAGGCTACACCTTC
CSAGLGRGGYTF
>.|TRBJ2-5|.|TRBV12-3/TRBV12-4
TGTGCCAGCAGTTTAAGGGCGGGGGCCTCGGAGACCCAGTACTTC
CASSLRAGASETQYF
>.|TRBJ1-2|.|TRBV6-5
TGTGCCAGCAGTTACGTGTCCCGGTACTATGGCTACACCTTC
CASSYVSRYYGYTF
>few|TRBJ2-2|TRBD2|TRBV10-3
TGTGCCATCAGGGGACTAGCGGGGGTTTCGACCGGGGAGCTGTTTTTT
CAIRGLAGVSTGELFF
>few|TRBJ2-1|.|TRBV21-1
TGTGCCAGCAGCAAGCGAGAGGAAAGGGCCCCCCCCTACAATGAGCAGTTCTTC
CASSKREERAPPYNEQFF
>few|TRBJ1-4|.|TRBV18
TGTGCCAGCTCACCCAGCGGAGAAGGTGCTAATGAAAAACTGTTTTTT
CASSPSGEGANEKLFF
>few|TRBJ1-6|.|TRBV6-5
TGTGCCAGCAGTTTAAAAATACCGGGTTCACCCCTCCACTTT
CASSLKIPGSPLHF
>many|TRBJ2-1|.|TRBV18
TGTGCCAGCTCACCTGGGGGGCTTGGGATTAACAATGAGCAGTTCTTC
CASSPGGLGINNEQFF
>few|TRBJ1-6|TRBD1|TRBV7-8
TGTGCCAGCAGCCTAGGACAGGGGGCAAGTTATAATTCACCCCTCCACTTT
CASSLGQGASYNSPLHF
>few|TRBJ2-7|.|TRBV20-1
TGCAGTGCTAGAATGTCCGGCTACGAGCAGTACTTC
CSARMSGYEQYF
>few|TRBJ2-7|.|TRBV3-1
TGTGCCAGCAGCCAGGACTCTACGAAACCATACGAGCAGTACTTC
CASSQDSTKPYEQYF
>many|TRBJ2-1|.|TRBV7-9
TGTGCCAGCAGCTTAAGCTTGACACACAATGAGCAGTTCTTC
CASSLSLTHNEQFF
>few|TRBJ1-2|.|TRBV7-9
TGTGCCAGCAGCATATCGGACCGGGGGGGAGGCTACACCTTC
CASSISDRGGGYTF
>few|TRBJ2-7|TRBD2|TRBV2
TGTGCCACGAAGGGACTAGCGGGAGCGAAGAAGGGATCCGAGCAGTACTTC
CATKGLAGAKKGSEQYF
>many|TRBJ2-7|TRBD1|TRBV6-5
TGTGCCAGCAGCAGCAGCGTTGGACAGGCCTACGAGCAGTACTTC
CASSSSVGQAYEQYF
>few|TRBJ2-2|TRBD2|TRBV15
TGTGCCACCAGCAGAGTTTGGTTAGCGGGCACCGGGGAGCTGTTTTTT
CATSRVWLAGTGELFF
>many|TRBJ2-1|TRBD1|TRBV5-1
TGCGCCAGCAGCCGAGGGACAGACGTCCGCGAGCAGTTCTTC
CASSRGTDVREQFF
>few|TRBJ1-1|.|TRBV4-1
TGCGCCAGCAGCCAAGGGGTTGCGGGGGTCAAGCGGAAGAACACTGAAGCTTTCTTT
CASSQGVAGVKRKNTEAFF
>.|TRBJ1-6|.|TRBV2
TGTGCCAGCAGTGAAGGCAGAACTTTCTATAATTCACCCCTCCACTTT
CASSEGRTFYNSPLHF
>few|TRBJ1-4|TRBD1|TRBV19
TGTGCCAGTAGCCCGACAGGGGTGAAGGAAAAACTGTTTTTT
CASSPTGVKEKLFF
>many|TRBJ2-7|TRBD1|TRBV7-9
TGTGCCAGCAACAAGGACAGGGACTCCTACGAGCAGTACTTC
CASNKDRDSYEQYF
>few|TRBJ2-7|.|TRBV4-2
TGTGCCAGCAGAGTGGCTAGCACCTCCTACGAGCAGTACTTC
CASRVASTSYEQYF
>many|TRBJ2-1|TRBD2|TRBV12-3/TRBV12-4
TGTGCCAGCAGCGTAGCGGGAGGGGTCGGTGAGCAGTTCTTC
CASSVAGGVGEQFF
>many|TRBJ2-7|.|TRBV18
TGTGCCAGCTCACCGCCGGGGGCCACCTACGAGCAGTACTTC
CASSPPGATYEQYF
>.|TRBJ1-3|.|TRBV29-1
TGCAGCGAACAGGTGCTCTCTGGAAACACCATATATTTT
CSEQVLSGNTIYF
>many|TRBJ2-1|.|TRBV7-9
TGTGCCAGCAGCCTCTCCCTGGCGGGGTTAGACAATGAGCAGTTCTTC
CASSLSLAGLDNEQFF
>.|TRBJ1-4|.|TRBV6-5
TGTGCCAGCAGTTACTTCCAAACTAATGAAAAACTGTTTTTT
CASSYFQTNEKLFF
>.|TRBJ2-1|TRBD2|TRBV4-2
TGTGCCAGCAGCCAAGATGCAGGGACTAGCGGGACTTTCGGTGAGCAGTTCTTC
CASSQDAGTSGTFGEQFF
>.|TRBJ2-5|.|TRBV5-1
TGCGCCAGCAGCACCGGCGGGTACCAAGAGACCCAGTACTTC
CASSTGGYQETQYF
>many|TRBJ2-7|.|TRBV4-1
TGCGCCAGCAGCCCTTTGCCCCTCGGCCCCTACGAGCAGTACTTC
CASSPLPLGPYEQYF
>many|TRBJ2-1|.|TRBV5-1
TGCGCCAGCAGCCTCCCCGTAGGGACGAATGAGCAGTTCTTC
CASSLPVGTNEQFF
>.|TRBJ2-7|.|TRBV4-1
TGCGCCAGCGGTAGCCCCCTGGGGCAGTACTTC
CASGSPLGQYF
>many|TRBJ2-3|TRBD2|TRBV6-2/TRBV6-3
TGTGCCAGCGTACTAGCGGGGGGGCAAGGTACGCAGTATTTT
CASVLAGGQGTQYF
>.|TRBJ1-5|.|TRBV6-1
TGTGCCAGCAGCCCCGTACAGGGCGGTAATCAGCCCCAGCATTTT
CASSPVQGGNQPQHF
>many|TRBJ2-7|.|TRBV12-3/TRBV12-4
TGTGCCAGCAGTTGGTCCTACGAGCAGTACTTC
CASSWSYEQYF
>.|TRBJ2-7|.|TRBV5-1
TGCGCCAGCAGCTCGACCCGGGACGAGCAGTACTTC
CASSSTRDEQYF
>few|TRBJ2-7|.|TRBV9
TGTGCCAGCAGCGTAGACACAGGGACCTACGAGCAGTACTTC
CASSVDTGTYEQYF
>few|TRBJ1-2|.|TRBV6-2/TRBV6-3
TGTGCCAGCAGGCCGGGAGGCGGGGACTATGGCTACACCTTC
CASRPGGGDYGYTF
>few|TRBJ1-2|TRBD1|TRBV19
TGTGCCAGTAGGGACAGGGGATCCTATGGCTACACCTTC
CASRDRGSYGYTF
>.|TRBJ1-1|.|TRBV12-3/TRBV12-4
TGTGCCAGCAGACCCCTGGGGGTAACGAACACTGAAGCTTTCTTT
CASRPLGVTNTEAFF
>few|TRBJ1-2|.|TRBV24-1
TGTGCCACCAGTGACCCCACACTTGGCTACACCTTC
CATSDPTLGYTF
>many|TRBJ2-3|.|TRBV11-2
TGTGCCAGCAGCCATGCCGGCACAGATACGCAGTATTTT
CASSHAGTDTQYF
>many|TRBJ2-7|.|TRBV6-2/TRBV6-3
TGTGCCAGCAAGGGGGGCTCCTACGAGCAGTACTTC
CASKGGSYEQYF